The clone carrying this TCR beta chain was found many times. Its specificity is not known. This CDR3 region has 18 residues. V lost 2 bases to trimming and J lost 2 bases; unmatched junction nucleotides: 15. Germline CDR1 reads KGHSH; CDR2 reads LQKENI. TCRdb passed the RT-PCR reads through MiXCR, listing each CDR3 protein once. The sample holds more than 600,000 distinct CDR3 sequences; less than 20% are singletons and the top ten take roughly a tenth. This sample was taken from a study of response to subunit inactivated influenza vaccine. The study, taken as a whole, reports: It was the authors' suggestion that each seasonal influenza vaccination recruits few new T cells.

This receptor was obtained from a middle-aged man who received an inactivated influenza vaccine. The sequencing used PBMCs from blood, collected roughly 5 days after vaccination. The chain carries TRBV18 and TRBJ2-7; TRBD1 matches at 7 bases. The CDR3 region has the DNA TGTGCCAGCTCACCAGTCTATTCCGGGACAGTGAACCCCTACGAGCAGTACTTC. This gives the protein CASSPVYSGTVNPYEQYF.